The clone carrying this T cell receptor (beta chain) was recorded many times. Its target is not known. This sample is drawn from a study of CD8 T cells in ankylosing spondylitis. Study results and caveats: Prior work had noted some motif variants in reactive arthritis blood and synovial fluid. The clones that were linked to disease were reported to be significantly enriched in matched synovial fluid samples from ankylosing spondylitis patients. For ankylosing spondylitis blood, a TCR beta motif of seven to nine highly homologous variants appeared characteristic.

Germline lookup yields CDR1 KGHDR and CDR2 SFDVKD. The J segment lost 8 bases and the V segment lost 5 bases, leaving 8 bases of the junction unmatched. The CDR3 is 15 amino acids. Quantitative 5'-RACE with molecular barcodes was used to make the TCR beta libraries. Each CDR3 protein is one row after TCRdb ran MiXCR on the 5' RACE reads. The data contain some 130,000 distinct CDR3 sequences, 6% to 8% of them singletons. The chain uses TRBV24-1 and TRBJ2-1; 10 bases are a match to TRBD2. This sequence originates from a female donor with ankylosing spondylitis or in good health (not recorded which). The sequenced sample was blood, either unsorted or a sorted T cell fraction (not recorded which). The CDR3 nucleotides read TGTGCCACCAGTGGGGGAGCGGGGGGGCAAGATGAGCAGTTCTTC. It is translated as CATSGGAGGQDEQFF.